The 26 T cell receptor beta chains listed next were all sequenced from one sample in a study of cytomegalovirus exposure and HLA in healthy donors. The study ran its PCR with 60 Vbeta and 13 Jbeta primers. Profiled with immunoSEQ multiplex PCR; TCRdb holds only in-frame clones, not every one. The sample yields approximately 190,000 clones, about 86% seen once. The sample taken for sequencing was PBMCs. These receptors came from a middle-aged man in good health and CMV-seropositive.

The chain joins TRBV18 to TRBJ2-7; 7 positions agree with TRBD1. The ends lost 5 bases at V and 3 bases at J; junction bases unmatched: 4. There are 13 residues in the CDR3. The V gene's germline CDR1 is KGHSH and CDR2 LQKENI. CDR3: CASSLTGHYEQYF. CDR3 nucleotides: TGTGCCAGCTCATTGACAGGGCACTACGAGCAGTACTTC.

The chain couples TRBV28 to TRBJ2-7; the D gene is possibly TRBD2 (5 bases). The CDR3 totals 16 residues. Trimming removed 7 bases at V and 2 bases at J, with 21 bases between. Germline lookup yields CDR1 MDHEN and CDR2 SYDVKM. CDR3 DNA sequence: TGTGCCAGCACCACGACGGACTTTCTACCCACCTACGAGCAGTACTTC. Protein product: CASTTTDFLPTYEQYF.

In the case of this clone: Other DNA sequences from this sample encode an identical CDR3 as well. The CDR3 DNA is TGCGCCAGCAGCTTAGGGACTTCCCAAGAGACCCAGTACTTC. Its protein product is CASSLGTSQETQYF. The chain links TRBV5-1 to TRBJ2-5, with D perhaps matching TRBD2 (6 bases). Trimming removed 2 bases at V and 1 base at J, with 9 bases between. The germline CDR1 and CDR2 sequences are SGHRS and YFSETQ. The CDR3 runs to 14 residues.

The chain has TRBV5-4 and TRBJ1-6; D may be TRBD1 (6 bases). Germline V gene sequence: CDR1 SGHNT, CDR2 YYREEE (reference sequence). Trimming shortened V by 2 bases and J by 7 bases, and 13 bases separated the two germline ends. This CDR3 region has 15 residues. CDR3 amino acids: CASSFEQGFNSPLHF. The CDR3 nucleotides are TGTGCCAGCAGCTTTGAACAGGGATTCAATTCACCCCTCCACTTT.

V gene TRBV2 combines with J gene TRBJ1-4, with D possibly matching TRBD1 (6 bases). The germline V gene has CDR1 SNHLY and CDR2 FYNNEI. Trimming shortened V by 7 bases and J by 6 bases, and 15 bases separated the two germline ends. This CDR3 region has 14 residues. CDR3 protein: CASNLQGSDEKLFF. In nucleotides, the CDR3 is TGTGCCAGCAACCTCCAGGGGTCGGATGAAAAACTGTTTTTT.

This chain uses TRBV4-2 with TRBJ2-6; 7 bases line up with TRBD1. The CDR3 extends over 20 amino acids. The germline CDR1 and CDR2 sequences are LGHNA and YNFKEQ. V shed 0 bases and J 0 bases; nucleotides not matched to a gene: 11. The chain's CDR3 is CASSQDLRHRGVSGANVLTF. The CDR3 DNA follows: TGTGCCAGCAGCCAAGATTTAAGACACAGGGGTGTCTCTGGGGCCAACGTCCTGACTTTC.

This chain uses TRBV6-6 with TRBJ2-3, with D possibly TRBD1 on 6 matching bases. The length of the CDR3 is 13 residues. In germline, CDR1 is MNHNY, CDR2 SVGAGI (reference sequence). Trimming took 5 bases from V and 9 from J, leaving 15 bases between them. The CDR3, as DNA: TGTGCCAGCAGTCACCAGACAGGTGGGACGCAGTATTTT. It translates to CASSHQTGGTQYF.

J is TRBJ2-3 and V is TRBV2; D may be TRBD1 (6 bases). Trimming shortened V by 5 bases and J by 2 bases, and 11 bases separated the two germline ends. CDR3 length: 14 residues. CDR1 and CDR2 (germline): SNHLY, FYNNEI. The CDR3 DNA reads as TGTGCCAGCAGTCGGGGACACCTCACAGATACGCAGTATTTT. Residues: CASSRGHLTDTQYF.

This sequence joins TRBV6-6 and TRBJ2-1; 8 nucleotides align to TRBD2. Germline V gene data show CDR1 as MNHNY and CDR2 as SVGAGI (reference sequence). V lost 5 bases and J lost 6; bases outside the gene matches: 6. The CDR3 runs to 14 residues. The CDR3 DNA is TGTGCCAGCAGTCCTGGACTAGCCCTCAATGAGCAGTTCTTC. It specifies CASSPGLALNEQFF.

The rearrangement uses TRBV11-3 and TRBJ2-7; 7 positions match TRBD1. The V segment lost 4 bases and the J segment 5 bases; nucleotides outside the gene matches: 2. Germline loops: CDR1 SGHNT, CDR2 YENEEA. The CDR3 contains 12 residues. The CDR3 DNA sequence: TGTGCCAGCAGCTCTCAGGGGGACGAGCAGTACTTC. Its protein product is CASSSQGDEQYF.

The J gene is TRBJ2-7, the V gene TRBV28; the D gene is possibly TRBD2 (5 bases). CDR3 length: 14 amino acids. V was trimmed by 5 bases and J by 5 bases, leaving 16 bases between them. Germline V gives CDR1 MDHEN, CDR2 SYDVKM. CDR3 in amino acids: CASSPLAINHEQYF. In nucleotides, the CDR3 is TGTGCCAGCAGTCCTCTAGCTATCAATCACGAGCAGTACTTC.

The chain carries TRBV28 and TRBJ1-1; D gene uncertain. V was clipped by 2 bases and J by 4 bases, with 11 bases between them. CDR1 and CDR2 (germline): MDHEN, SYDVKM. The length of the CDR3 is 14 residues. The CDR3 DNA reads as TGTGCCAGCAGTTTAGGAGGGCCCTCCACTGAAGCTTTCTTT. The encoded protein is CASSLGGPSTEAFF.

This chain links TRBV5-1 with TRBJ2-1, with TRBD2 matching 9 bases. Germline CDR1 reads SGHRS; CDR2 reads YFSETQ. This CDR3 contains 15 residues. V was clipped by 5 bases and J by 4 bases; unmatched bases: 7. Here the CDR3 reads CASSRVSGGYNEQFF. CDR3 sequence (DNA): TGCGCCAGCAGTCGCGTTAGCGGGGGATACAATGAGCAGTTCTTC.

The V call is TRBV6-5, the J call TRBJ1-2; perhaps TRBD1 as D (6 bases). The CDR3 spans 12 residues. Trimming took 4 bases from V and 4 from J, leaving 7 bases between them. Germline V lookup: CDR1 MNHEY, CDR2 SVGAGI. The CDR3 coding sequence is TGTGCCAGCAGTTCGGACAGCTATGGCTACACCTTC. Protein product: CASSSDSYGYTF.

This clone was counted a single time. A read error may produce the germline difference seen at one junction end. The rearrangement uses TRBV7-2 and TRBJ2-5; no clear D. The germline CDR1 and CDR2 sequences are SGHTA and FQGNSA. This CDR3 has 13 residues. The CDR3 DNA sequence: TGTGCCAGCAGCTTAGGAGCCCAAGCGACCCAGTACTTC. It yields the protein CASSLGAQATQYF. Full variable domain (missing parts from reference TRBV7-2 and TRBJ2-5): GAGVSQSPSNKVTEKGKDVELRCDPISGHTALYWYRQSLGQGLEFLIYFQGNSAPDKSGLPSDRFSAERTGGSVSTLTIQRTQQEDSAVYLCASSLGAQATQYFGPGTRLLVL.

This sequence joins TRBV27 and TRBJ1-5; possible D gene TRBD1, 6 bases. Germline CDR1 reads MNHEY; CDR2 reads SMNVEV (reference sequence). CDR3 length: 14 residues. Trimming took 3 bases from V and 5 from J, leaving 11 bases between them. The CDR3 DNA reads TGTGCCAGCAGTTTTCGGGGGGCCGATCAGCCCCAGCATTTT. Translated: CASSFRGADQPQHF.

This chain uses TRBV10-3 with TRBJ2-3, with D perhaps matching TRBD2 (5 bases). Between the trimmed V and J ends, which lost 4 bases and 4 bases, there was a span of 15 bases. The CDR3 covers 15 residues. Germline loops: CDR1 ENHRY, CDR2 SYGVKD. CDR3 bases: TGTGCCATCAGTGGGACCGGGATGGTCGCAGATACGCAGTATTTT. The encoded protein is CAISGTGMVADTQYF.

The gene calls are TRBV4-1 and TRBJ1-2; D is perhaps TRBD1 (6 bases). Trimming shortened V by 8 bases and J by 2 bases, and 12 bases separated the two germline ends. This CDR3 contains 13 residues. CDR1 MGHRA and CDR2 YSYEKL come from the germline V gene. The CDR3 region is CASGAGVNYGYTF. Here the CDR3 DNA reads TGCGCCAGCGGAGCAGGGGTAAACTATGGCTACACCTTC.

For the CDR3, the DNA is TGCAGCGTCGGGGCGGTAGCGGGAGTCGGCGAGCAGTACTTC. Its translation: CSVGAVAGVGEQYF. The chain is built from TRBV29-1 and TRBJ2-7; 9 positions match TRBD2. The J segment lost 6 bases and the V segment lost 6 bases, leaving 12 bases of the junction unmatched. Looked up from germline, CDR1 is SQVTM and CDR2 is ANQGSEA. This CDR3 contains 14 residues.

The rearrangement joins TRBV10-3 to TRBJ2-1; 10 bases fit TRBD2. Trimming at V came to 11 bases and at J to 7 bases, leaving 17 bases not matched to a gene. Germline loops: CDR1 ENHRY, CDR2 SYGVKD. The CDR3 extends over 16 amino acids. The CDR3 coding sequence is TGTGCCTCCCAGGGTCTAGCGGGAGAGAGGGGGAATGAGCAGTTCTTC. Residues: CASQGLAGERGNEQFF.

The rearrangement links TRBV13 to TRBJ2-5, with D possibly matching TRBD2 (6 bases). The J call may be faulty, since TRBJ2-7 better matches the DNA end. Germline CDR1 reads PRHDT; CDR2 reads FYEKMQ (reference sequence). The CDR3 is 14 residues long. The CDR3 reads CASSSRDWSYEQYF. Written as DNA, the CDR3 is TGTGCCAGCAGCTCCCGGGACTGGTCCTACGAGCAGTACTTC.

This chain connects TRBV27 to TRBJ2-7; D remains ambiguous. This CDR3 spans 11 amino acids. The germline V and J ends were trimmed by 8 bases and 4 bases, with 9 bases remaining between them. Germline V CDR1 and CDR2: MNHEY, SMNVEV (reference sequence). CDR3 bases: TGTGCCAGCGGTAGTGAGTACGAGCAGTACTTC. This translates into CASGSEYEQYF.

The chain employs TRBV9 and TRBJ1-4; 8 bases align to TRBD1. CDR1 and CDR2 (germline): SGDLS, YYNGEE. Germline trimming cut 2 bases from V and 8 bases from J; bases unmatched to any gene: 5. The CDR3 contains 14 residues. CDR3 nucleotides: TGTGCCAGCAGCGTGGCAGGGGGCGTGGAAAAACTGTTTTTT. Its translation is CASSVAGGVEKLFF. Drawing the rest from reference TRBV9 and TRBJ1-4, the complete variable domain is DSGVTQTPKHLITATGQRVTLRCSPRSGDLSVYWYQQSLDQGLQFLIQYYNGEERAKGNILERFSAQQFPDLHSELNLSSLELGDSALYFCASSVAGGVEKLFFGSGTQLSVL.

The rearrangement uses TRBV28 and TRBJ2-3; 7 nucleotides line up with TRBD2. Per the germline V gene, CDR1 is MDHEN and CDR2 is SYDVKM. The CDR3 loop spans 15 amino acids. V gave up 7 bases and J gave up 1 base; unmatched junction bases: 8. The CDR3 DNA reads as TGTGCCAGCACCTGGGGGGGTGGTGGCACAGATACGCAGTATTTT. It codes for CASTWGGGGTDTQYF.

The chain has TRBV7-3 and TRBJ2-7; possibly TRBD1 for D (6 bases). The V end lost 5 bases, the J end lost 5 bases, and 13 bases lay between the germline ends. This CDR3 has 13 amino acids. The V gene's germline CDR1 is SGHTA and CDR2 FQGTGA. As DNA, the CDR3 is TGTGCCAGCAGCCCGGACAGCTCTAACGAGCAGTACTTC. Translation: CASSPDSSNEQYF.

This clone showed up just once. The chain has TRBV7-8 and TRBJ1-2; 7 positions match TRBD1. Germline V CDR1 and CDR2: SGHVS, FQNEAQ. Trimming cost V 5 bases and J 2 bases; bases outside gene matches: 2. This CDR3 comprises 13 residues. The CDR3 DNA reads as TGTGCCAGCAGCCTGGGACAGAACTATGGCTACACCTTC. This codes for CASSLGQNYGYTF.